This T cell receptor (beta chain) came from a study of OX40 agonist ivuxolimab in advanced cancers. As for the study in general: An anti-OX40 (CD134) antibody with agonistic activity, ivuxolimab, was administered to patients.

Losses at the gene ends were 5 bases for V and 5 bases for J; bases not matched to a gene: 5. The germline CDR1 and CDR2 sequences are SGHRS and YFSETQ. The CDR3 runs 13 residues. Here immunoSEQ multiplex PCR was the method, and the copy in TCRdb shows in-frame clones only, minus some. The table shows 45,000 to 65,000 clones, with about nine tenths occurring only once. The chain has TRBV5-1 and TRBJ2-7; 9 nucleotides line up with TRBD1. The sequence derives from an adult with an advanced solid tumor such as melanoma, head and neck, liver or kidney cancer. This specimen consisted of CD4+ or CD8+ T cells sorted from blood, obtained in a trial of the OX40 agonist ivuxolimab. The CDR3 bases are TGCGCCAGCAGTCACAGGGGGCGGGACGAGCAGTACTTC. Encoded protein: CASSHRGRDEQYF.